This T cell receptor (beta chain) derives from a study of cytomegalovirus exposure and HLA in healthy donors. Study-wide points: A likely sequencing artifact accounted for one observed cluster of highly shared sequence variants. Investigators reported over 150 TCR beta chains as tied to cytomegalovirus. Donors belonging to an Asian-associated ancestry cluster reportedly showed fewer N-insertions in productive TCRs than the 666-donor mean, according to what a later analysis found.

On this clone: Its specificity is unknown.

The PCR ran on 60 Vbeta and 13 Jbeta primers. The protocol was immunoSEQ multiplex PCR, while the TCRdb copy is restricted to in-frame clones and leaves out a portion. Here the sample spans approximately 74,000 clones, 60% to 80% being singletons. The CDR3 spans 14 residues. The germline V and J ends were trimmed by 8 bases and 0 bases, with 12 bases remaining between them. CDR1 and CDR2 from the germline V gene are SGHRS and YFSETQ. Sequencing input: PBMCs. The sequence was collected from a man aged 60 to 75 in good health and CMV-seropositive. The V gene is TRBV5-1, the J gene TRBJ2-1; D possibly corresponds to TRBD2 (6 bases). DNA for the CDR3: TGCGCCAGTCGGCGGGAAAGCTCCTACAATGAGCAGTTCTTC. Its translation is CASRRESSYNEQFF. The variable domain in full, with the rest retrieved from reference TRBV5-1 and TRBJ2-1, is KAGVTQTPRYLIKTRGQQVTLSCSPISGHRSVSWYQQTPGQGLQFLFEYFSETQRNKGNFPGRFSGRQFSNSRSEMNVSTLELGDSALYLCASRRESSYNEQFFGPGTRLTVL.